This TCR beta chain was identified during a study of coeliac disease. Study-level results: Active celiac intraepithelial and lamina propria samples had lower TRB and TRG clonality than control samples. According to the authors, this method cannot detect gliadin-specific T cells in an unbiased way. Cross-contamination between intraepithelial and lamina propria cells was possible.

One frozen approximately 550,000-cell aliquot per fraction was sequenced. Method: immunoSEQ multiplex PCR; TCRdb's copy keeps in-frame clones and lacks some. The sample shows around 800 clones, 60% to 75% of them seen only once. Germline V lookup: CDR1 MGHDK, CDR2 SYGVNS. V was clipped by 4 bases and J by 6 bases, with 15 bases between them. CDR3 length: 14 residues. This clone turned up a few times. Its specificity is unknown. The sequencing input was intraepithelial lymphocytes from the gut. This clonotype originated in a man at least 80 years old without celiac disease. The gene calls are TRBV25-1 and TRBJ2-5; a possible D gene is TRBD1 (6 bases). The CDR3 loop reads CASSGDTQGQTQYF. In nucleotides, the CDR3 is TGTGCCAGCAGTGGGGACACCCAGGGCCAGACCCAGTACTTC.